The source of this T cell receptor beta chain is a study of T cell repertoires in cytomegalovirus infection. Study-wide background: Shared public TCR beta signatures pointed to both CMV infection and a matching HLA type.

The trim removed 3 bases at V and 4 bases at J, leaving 8 bases unmatched. The CDR3 length is 15 residues. Per the germline V gene, CDR1 is SGHAT and CDR2 is FQNNGV. TCRdb passed the reads through MiXCR, listing each CDR3 protein once. The sample records 300,000 to 400,000 distinct CDR3 sequences, roughly 29% being singletons. This clonotype was detected only a few times. Its antigen is not identified. Sequencing was performed on cultured PBMCs, taken from culture after CMV antigen stimulation. This TCR came from a human donor in good health (CMV status not recorded). Some clones in this sample may be carry-over from other donors' samples. The chain combines TRBV11-2 with TRBJ1-2; 7 positions agree with TRBD1. As DNA, the CDR3 is TGTGCCAGCAGCTTCCGGGACAGAACAATCTATGGCTACACCTTC. Its translation: CASSFRDRTIYGYTF.